The source of this T cell receptor beta chain is a study of response to subunit inactivated influenza vaccine. Concerning this clonotype: What it binds is not known.

MiXCR, applied by TCRdb to the RT-PCR reads, yields one record per CDR3 protein. The sample holds about 780,000 distinct CDR3 sequences, around 18% seen once. Overall study findings and caveats: Authors proposed each seasonal influenza vaccination draws in few new T cells.

The V and J ends lost 3 bases and 5 bases respectively, with 16 bases between them. The CDR3 loop spans 15 amino acids. CDR1 SGHKS and CDR2 YYEKEE come from the germline V gene (reference sequence). The source was PBMCs from blood, collected approximately 5 days after vaccination. V and J are TRBV5-5 and TRBJ2-3; D tentatively fits TRBD1 or TRBD2 (5 bases each). The sequence derives from a man in his fifties or sixties who received an inactivated influenza vaccine. CDR3 loop: CASSYGGAFKDTQYF. In nucleotides, the CDR3 is TGTGCCAGCAGCTATGGGGGAGCGTTTAAAGATACGCAGTATTTT.